Below, 23 T cell receptor beta chains from the same sample are listed, as sequenced in a study of T-cell memory formation after mild COVID-19. TCRdb ran MiXCR on the 5' RACE reads and lists one entry per CDR3 protein. The table shows 250,000 to 350,000 distinct CDR3 sequences, with more than 13% occurring only once. Source material: PBMCs or a T cell subset sorted from them (not recorded which). These receptors were obtained from a man between 18 and 29 years old who had mild COVID-19 (a few samples of this study predate the infection). Cell type and time point are not known.

The chain links TRBV12-3 or TRBV12-4 to TRBJ2-1; a possible D gene is TRBD1 (6 bases). The CDR3 is 14 residues long. V shed 2 bases and J shed 8 bases, with 13 bases lying between them. The CDR3 here is CASSLMAGADEQFF. The CDR3 coding sequence is TGTGCCAGCAGTTTAATGGCAGGGGCCGATGAGCAGTTCTTC.

The table lists this clonotype with a few counts. The rearrangement uses TRBV20-1 and TRBJ2-3; no definite D call. CDR1 is DFQATT and CDR2 is SNEGSKA in the germline V gene (reference sequence). The CDR3 consists of 12 residues. The ends were cut back, 3 bases at V and 6 bases at J, with 10 bases in the middle. This CDR3 is CSARTEADTQYF. The CDR3 DNA sequence: TGCAGTGCTAGGACCGAGGCGGATACGCAGTATTTT.

In this sample, this clonotype turned up many times. The chain couples TRBV10-2 to TRBJ2-5; weak D call: TRBD2 (6 bases). This CDR3 is 15 amino acids long. With 7 bases removed from V and 1 base from J, the gap between germline ends came to 16 bases. CDR1 and CDR2 (germline): WSHSY, SAAADI. The CDR3 bases are TGCGCCAGCACAGGATTTGGGACTGGCCAAGAGACCCAGTACTTC. Amino acid sequence: CASTGFGTGQETQYF.

In this sample, this clonotype turned up a few times. The CDR3 region is CASSEADTQYF. CDR3 nucleotides: TGTGCCAGCAGTGAGGCAGATACGCAGTATTTT. The chain has TRBV2 and TRBJ2-3; no reliable D call. Germline loops: CDR1 SNHLY, CDR2 FYNNEI. CDR3 length: 11 residues. V gave up 3 bases and J gave up 4 bases, with 2 bases separating them.

The rearrangement links TRBV25-1 to TRBJ1-1, with TRBD1 as a possible D gene (5 bases). The CDR3 contains 16 residues. Deletions cut 2 bases from V and 6 bases from J, with 19 bases between. Germline CDR1 and CDR2: MGHDK and SYGVNS. CDR3 loop: CASSEQGRGSGAEAFF. The CDR3 region has the DNA TGTGCCAGCAGTGAACAGGGTCGAGGGAGCGGGGCTGAAGCTTTCTTT.

V is TRBV12-3 or TRBV12-4 and J is TRBJ1-2; D gene unclear. This CDR3 has 15 amino acids. Trimming took off 2 bases at V and 3 bases at J, with 13 bases between the two ends. CDR3 nucleotides: TGTGCCAGCAGTTTATCAGCTCCCGGCGACTATGGCTACACCTTC. Translating gives CASSLSAPGDYGYTF.

The V and J genes are TRBV27 and TRBJ1-6; TRBD1 agrees at 10 bases. Germline assignment: CDR1 MNHEY and CDR2 SMNVEV (reference sequence). Trimming at V came to 6 bases and at J to 0 bases, leaving 2 bases not matched to a gene. This CDR3 is built from 16 residues. For the CDR3, the DNA is TGTGCCAGCAGGGGACAGGGGAGCTCCTATAATTCACCCCTCCACTTT. Translating gives CASRGQGSSYNSPLHF.

V and J are TRBV4-1 and TRBJ2-1; 7 positions match TRBD2. The CDR3 extends over 17 amino acids. Trimming took 0 bases from V and 4 from J; bases not matched to a gene: 9. Per germline, CDR1 MGHRA and CDR2 YSYEKL. CDR3 DNA: TGCGCCAGCAGCCAAGAGGAGGGGACTACGCCGTACAATGAGCAGTTCTTC. Its protein product is CASSQEEGTTPYNEQFF.

This clonotype occurred many times. The chain carries TRBV28 and TRBJ2-3; 7 bases fit TRBD2. With 6 bases clipped from V and 3 bases from J, the junction kept 6 bases outside the gene matches. The CDR3 extends over 14 amino acids. The V gene's germline CDR1 is MDHEN and CDR2 SYDVKM. DNA of the CDR3: TGTGCCAGCAGCTTCCTCGGGGGGACAGATACGCAGTATTTT. This codes for CASSFLGGTDTQYF.

The table lists this clonotype with a few counts. This rearrangement joins TRBV9 to TRBJ2-2; 11 positions match TRBD2. The J segment lost 0 bases and the V segment lost 3 bases, leaving 1 base of the junction unmatched. Germline CDR1 reads SGDLS; CDR2 reads YYNGEE. CDR3 length equals 16 residues. The chain's CDR3 is CASSGGLAANTGELFF. For the CDR3, the DNA is TGTGCCAGCAGCGGGGGACTAGCGGCGAACACCGGGGAGCTGTTTTTT.

This chain joins TRBV6-5 and TRBJ2-5; 9 nucleotides match TRBD2. The CDR3 spans 16 residues. The germline CDR1 and CDR2 sequences are MNHEY and SVGAGI. V lost 0 bases and J lost 3; bases outside the gene matches: 5. The CDR3 reads CASSYSVRGGKETQYF. The CDR3 DNA follows: TGTGCCAGCAGTTACTCTGTGCGGGGGGGCAAAGAGACCCAGTACTTC.

At least ten counts were recorded for this clonotype. The V gene is TRBV29-1, the J gene TRBJ2-5; 8 bases fit TRBD1. CDR3 size: 12 residues. V gave up 7 bases and J gave up 4 bases; unmatched junction bases: 5. Germline values: CDR1 SQVTM, CDR2 ANQGSEA. Written as DNA, the CDR3 is TGCAGCGGACAGGGGTTGGGAGAGACCCAGTACTTC. Protein: CSGQGLGETQYF.

The table lists this clonotype with many counts. The chain couples TRBV3-1 to TRBJ1-2; the D is unclear. The CDR3 spans 12 residues. With 1 base removed from V and 1 base from J, the gap between germline ends came to 1 base. Germline CDR1 is LGHDT and CDR2 is YNNKEL (reference sequence). The CDR3 nucleotides are TGTGCCAGCAGCCAAGTTAACTATGGCTACACCTTC. Translating gives CASSQVNYGYTF.

This clonotype was seen a handful of times. V gene TRBV7-3 combines with J gene TRBJ2-1; the D is unclear. Germline CDR1 SGHTA, CDR2 FQGTGA. The CDR3 is made up of 14 amino acids. Trimming shortened V by 3 bases and J by 7 bases, and 13 bases separated the two germline ends. The CDR3 here is CASSLEGFKNEQFF. The CDR3 DNA is TGTGCCAGCAGCTTGGAAGGGTTTAAGAATGAGCAGTTCTTC.

This clonotype was picked up a small number of times. The chain couples TRBV28 to TRBJ2-2; 8 bases are a match to TRBD1. The CDR3 totals 15 residues. Germline assignment: CDR1 MDHEN and CDR2 SYDVKM. After removal of 10 bases from V and 0 bases from J, the junction contained 7 bases not matched to a gene. The CDR3 sequence: CATPGQGANTGELFF. The DNA for the CDR3 is TGTGCCACCCCAGGACAGGGAGCGAACACCGGGGAGCTGTTTTTT.

The rearrangement links TRBV7-9 to TRBJ1-3; 10 bases match TRBD1. J lost 4 bases, V lost 5 bases, and 8 bases had no gene match. This CDR3 has 16 residues. Germline lookup yields CDR1 SEHNR and CDR2 FQNEAQ (reference sequence). CDR3 nucleotide sequence: TGTGCCAGCAGCCTCGGACAGGGGGTTGACGGAAACACCATATATTTT. This codes for CASSLGQGVDGNTIYF.

The rearrangement uses TRBV12-3 or TRBV12-4 and TRBJ2-1; possibly TRBD1 for D (6 bases). CDR3 length: 15 residues. Deletions cut 5 bases from V and 0 bases from J, with 11 bases between. The CDR3 protein is CASSPDRSSYNEQFF. DNA for the CDR3: TGTGCCAGCAGTCCCGACAGGAGCTCCTACAATGAGCAGTTCTTC.

This clonotype was recorded many times. The rearrangement joins TRBV4-3 to TRBJ2-7, with TRBD2 as a possible D gene (5 bases). CDR1 is LGHNA and CDR2 is YSLEER in the germline V gene. The length of the CDR3 is 14 residues. Trimming cost V 4 bases and J 3 bases, with 13 bases left between them. In DNA form, the CDR3 reads TGCGCCAGCAGCCCCCAGCGAGGAGGCTACGAGCAGTACTTC. Protein: CASSPQRGGYEQYF.

This chain links TRBV5-1 with TRBJ1-2; 9 nucleotides agree with TRBD1. The germline V gene has CDR1 SGHRS and CDR2 YFSETQ. The CDR3 is 17 amino acids. The J segment lost 3 bases and the V segment lost 0 bases, leaving 9 bases of the junction unmatched. The CDR3 DNA reads as TGCGCCAGCAGCTTGGCCGAGACAGGGGGATTTGACTATGGCTACACCTTC. As protein: CASSLAETGGFDYGYTF.

In this sample, this clonotype turned up a few times. The chain uses TRBV20-1 and TRBJ1-3, with D tentatively TRBD1 (5 bases). Germline V gene lookup returns CDR1 DFQATT and CDR2 SNEGSKA (reference sequence). The CDR3 extends over 16 amino acids. V was pared by 1 base and J by 0 bases, with 13 bases between. CDR3 loop: CSARVGTGSSGNTIYF. The CDR3 bases are TGCAGTGCTAGAGTGGGGACGGGCAGCTCTGGAAACACCATATATTTT.

This clonotype was observed many times. The chain combines TRBV25-1 with TRBJ2-7, with D tentatively TRBD1 (6 bases). This CDR3 has 12 amino acids. CDR1 is MGHDK and CDR2 is SYGVNS in the germline V gene. Trimming pared 6 bases from V and 7 bases from J, leaving 13 bases between. The CDR3 region has the DNA TGTGCCAGCAGGGAAACAGGGATGGAGCAGTACTTC. Its translation is CASRETGMEQYF.

This chain joins TRBV5-1 and TRBJ2-5; 11 nucleotides agree with TRBD1. CDR3 size: 15 residues. Germline CDR1 is SGHRS and CDR2 is YFSETQ. The V and J ends lost 4 bases and 1 base, in that order; junction bases with no gene match: 3. This CDR3 reads CASSRGQGGQETQYF. The CDR3 DNA reads TGCGCCAGCAGCAGGGGACAGGGGGGCCAAGAGACCCAGTACTTC.

Only a few counts were recorded for this clonotype. J is TRBJ1-6 and V is TRBV28; TRBD1 matches 10 bases. This CDR3 is 14 amino acids long. After removal of 6 bases from V and 10 bases from J, the junction contained 6 bases not matched to a gene. Looked up from germline, CDR1 is MDHEN and CDR2 is SYDVKM. Written as DNA, the CDR3 is TGTGCCAGCAGGCTGGGACAGGGGTACTCACCCCTCCACTTT. This encodes CASRLGQGYSPLHF.